This T cell receptor (beta chain) comes out of a study of blood T cell repertoires in COVID-19. Turning to the study itself: COVID-19 samples collected from the United States, Italy and Spain covered acute and convalescent phases. In each case, the material was cDNA or gDNA derived from T cells, B-cell-depleted T cells, or PBMCs.

The cohort comprised adults aged roughly 18 to 95 years residing in about 25 US areas. This table comes from immunoSEQ multiplex PCR, and its TCRdb copy is limited to in-frame clones, with some not included. The data contain under 350,000 clones, approximately 86% of them singletons. The V and J ends lost 7 bases and 5 bases, in that order; junction bases with no gene match: 9. Germline-derived CDR1 and CDR2 are LNHDA and SQIVND (reference sequence). The CDR3 loop spans 15 amino acids. The sequencing sample was made of PBMCs or T cells enriched from blood (not recorded which). The V and J genes are TRBV19 and TRBJ2-1; 9 bases align to TRBD2. The TCR sequence derives from a woman in her 40s with acute COVID-19. For the CDR3, the DNA is TGTGCCAGTAATCTTCGGCGGGGGGGGGACAATGAGCAGTTCTTC. This gives the protein CASNLRRGGDNEQFF.